Here is one T cell receptor (beta chain) with its context. Its target is unknown. Among the donors, all were Caucasian adults who lived in Nashville, Tennessee. Combining CD45RO+ cells with CCR7-negative CD45RA+ TemRA cells gave CD8 memory. The data originate from a study of shared clonotypes between healthy human individuals. Study outcomes and limitations: Investigators expected sequencing depth to affect clonotype sharing among donors. A handful of donors had about 5.1% of their naive CD4 clonotypes in common.

Sequenced by immunoSEQ multiplex PCR; TCRdb stores in-frame clones only, minus some. The data contain some 690,000 clones, around 91% of them seen just once; the ten biggest clones take up 30% to 40%. V lost 0 bases and J 4 bases, leaving 7 bases between the germline ends. From germline, CDR1 is SGHTA and CDR2 FQGNSA. CDR3 length: 14 amino acids. Sequenced sample: memory CD8+ T cells from PBMCs. This sample's subset: CD45RO+ cells pooled with CCR7-negative TemRA cells. This chain connects TRBV7-2 to TRBJ1-5; the D is unclear. The receptor's source is a man between 18 and 29 years old in good health. Some clones in this sample may be carry-over from other donors' samples. The CDR3 is CASSLAHQNQPQHF. CDR3 sequence (DNA): TGTGCCAGCAGCTTAGCCCACCAAAATCAGCCCCAGCATTTT.